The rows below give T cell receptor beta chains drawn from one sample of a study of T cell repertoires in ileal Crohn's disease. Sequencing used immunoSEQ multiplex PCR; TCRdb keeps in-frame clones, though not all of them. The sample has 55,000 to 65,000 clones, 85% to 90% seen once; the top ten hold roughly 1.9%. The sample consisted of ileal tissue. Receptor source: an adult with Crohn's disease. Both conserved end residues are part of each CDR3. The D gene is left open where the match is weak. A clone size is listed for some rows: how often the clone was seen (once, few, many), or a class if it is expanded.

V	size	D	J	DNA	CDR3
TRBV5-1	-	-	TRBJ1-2	TGCGCCAGCAGCTTGGGGGGAGGCTATGGCTACACCTTC	CASSLGGGYGYTF
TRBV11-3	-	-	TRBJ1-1	TGTGCCAGCAGCTCCTCTCGGTCGGGGTACACTGAAGCTTTCTTT	CASSSSRSGYTEAFF
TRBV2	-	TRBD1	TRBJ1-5	TGTGCCAGCAGTGACCGGGACAGATATCAGCCCCAGCATTTT	CASSDRDRYQPQHF
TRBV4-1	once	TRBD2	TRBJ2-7	TGCGCCAGCAGCCTCCTAGCGGGTTGGGCCTACGAGCAGTACTTC	CASSLLAGWAYEQYF
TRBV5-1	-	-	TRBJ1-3	TGCGCCAGCAGCCCAGGACAGCTAGCCTACTCTGGAAACACCATATATTTT	CASSPGQLAYSGNTIYF
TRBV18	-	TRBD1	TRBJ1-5	TGTGCCAGCTCACTCCTACCGGGACAGGCAAATGACGGCAATCAGCCCCAGCATTTT	CASSLLPGQANDGNQPQHF
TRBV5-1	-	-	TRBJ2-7	TGCGCCAGCAGGATCAGGGTGAATCTTGGCGAGCAGTACTTC	CASRIRVNLGEQYF
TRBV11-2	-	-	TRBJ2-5	TGTGCCAGCAGAGACACAGGAAGCTTCCAAGAGACCCAGTACTTC	CASRDTGSFQETQYF
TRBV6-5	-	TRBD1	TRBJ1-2	TGTGCCAGCAGTTACTCAGGGACAGGGTTATTTTATGGCTACACCTTC	CASSYSGTGLFYGYTF
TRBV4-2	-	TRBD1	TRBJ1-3	TGTGCCAGCAGCCAAGAGGGACAGGGCACTGGAAACACCATATATTTT	CASSQEGQGTGNTIYF
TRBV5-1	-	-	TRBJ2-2	TGCGCCAACAGGGCTGTTATTGCTGGGGAGCTGTTTTTT	CANRAVIAGELFF